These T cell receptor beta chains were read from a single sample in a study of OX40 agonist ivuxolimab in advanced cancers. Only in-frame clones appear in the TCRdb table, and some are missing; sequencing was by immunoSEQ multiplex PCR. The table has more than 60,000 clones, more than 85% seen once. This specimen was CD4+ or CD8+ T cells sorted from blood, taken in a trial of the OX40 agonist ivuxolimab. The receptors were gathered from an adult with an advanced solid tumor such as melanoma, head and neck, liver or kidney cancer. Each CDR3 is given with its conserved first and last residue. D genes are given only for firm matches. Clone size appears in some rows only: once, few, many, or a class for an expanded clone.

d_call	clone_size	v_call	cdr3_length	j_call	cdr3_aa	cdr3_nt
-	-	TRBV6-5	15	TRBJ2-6	CASSYMGAGANVLTF	TGTGCCAGCAGTTATATGGGGGCTGGGGCCAACGTCCTGACTTTC
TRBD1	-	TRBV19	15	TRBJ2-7	CASSDPGTGVYEQYF	TGTGCCAGTAGTGACCCTGGGACAGGGGTTTACGAGCAGTACTTC
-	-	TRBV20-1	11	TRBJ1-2	CTSGGERGYTF	TGCACCAGCGGAGGGGAGAGAGGCTACACCTTC
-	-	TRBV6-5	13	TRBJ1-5	CASREYSNQPQHF	TGTGCCAGCAGGGAATATAGCAATCAGCCCCAGCATTTT
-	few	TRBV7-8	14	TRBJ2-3	CASSLVVTPDTQYF	TGTGCCAGCAGCTTAGTTGTTACCCCAGATACGCAGTATTTT
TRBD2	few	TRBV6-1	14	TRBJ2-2	CASISGGATGELFF	TGTGCCAGCATTAGCGGGGGGGCTACCGGGGAGCTGTTTTTT
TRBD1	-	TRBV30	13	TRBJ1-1	CAWEGTGGTEAFF	TGTGCCTGGGAGGGGACAGGCGGCACTGAAGCTTTCTTT
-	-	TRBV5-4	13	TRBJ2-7	CASSLRGSYEQYF	TGTGCCAGCAGCTTGAGGGGCTCCTACGAGCAGTACTTC
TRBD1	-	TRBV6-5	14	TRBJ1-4	CASSPTGGSEKLFF	TGTGCCAGCAGCCCGACAGGGGGGAGTGAAAAACTGTTTTTT
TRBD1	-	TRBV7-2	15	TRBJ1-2	CASSPRQGAFYGYTF	TGTGCCAGCAGCCCCCGACAGGGGGCTTTCTATGGCTACACCTTC
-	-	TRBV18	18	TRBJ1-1	CASSPPEGGSVSNTEAFF	TGTGCCAGCTCACCACCGGAGGGGGGGTCAGTTTCTAACACTGAAGCTTTCTTT
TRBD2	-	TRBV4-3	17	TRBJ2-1	CASSQGLGGSSYNEQFF	TGCGCCAGCAGCCAAGGGCTAGGCGGGAGCTCCTACAATGAGCAGTTCTTC
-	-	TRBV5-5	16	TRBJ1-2	CASSLEVSGSFGGYTF	TGTGCCAGCAGCTTGGAAGTGTCTGGCAGTTTCGGGGGCTACACCTTC
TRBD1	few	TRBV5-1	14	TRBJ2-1	CASSPRDSHNEQFF	TGCGCCAGCAGCCCGAGGGACAGCCACAATGAGCAGTTCTTC
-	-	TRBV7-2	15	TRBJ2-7	CASSVLPGPPGEQYF	TGTGCCAGCAGCGTACTCCCGGGACCCCCAGGCGAGCAGTACTTC
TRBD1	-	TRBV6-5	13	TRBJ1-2	CASSSPDRSSYTF	TGTGCCAGCAGTTCCCCGGACAGGTCTAGCTACACCTTC
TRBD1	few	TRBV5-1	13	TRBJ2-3	CASMTGQSDTQYF	TGCGCCAGCATGACAGGGCAATCGGATACGCAGTATTTT
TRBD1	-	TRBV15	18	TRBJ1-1	CATSGDNRGQTQDTEAFF	TGTGCCACCAGCGGGGATAACAGGGGGCAAACCCAGGACACTGAAGCTTTCTTT
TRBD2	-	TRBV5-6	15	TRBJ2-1	CASSSPGLAFNEQFF	TGTGCCAGCAGCTCGCCGGGACTAGCTTTCAATGAGCAGTTCTTC
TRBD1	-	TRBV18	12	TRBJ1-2	CASSPRDSGYTF	TGTGCCAGCTCACCACGGGACAGTGGCTACACCTTC
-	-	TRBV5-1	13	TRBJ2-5	CASSSQGQETQYF	TGCGCCAGCAGCTCGCAGGGGCAAGAGACCCAGTACTTC
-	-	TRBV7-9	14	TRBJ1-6	CASLNGQSNSPLHF	TGTGCCAGCTTAAACGGACAGTCCAATTCACCCCTCCACTTT
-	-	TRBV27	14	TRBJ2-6	CASSTGTGANVLTF	TGTGCCAGCAGTACAGGGACTGGGGCCAACGTCCTGACTTTC
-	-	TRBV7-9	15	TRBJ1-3	CASSLDSGSGNTIYF	TGTGCCAGCAGCTTAGATTCGGGCTCTGGAAACACCATATATTTT
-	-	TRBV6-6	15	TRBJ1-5	CASSRGPNSNQPQHF	TGTGCCAGCAGTAGAGGACCGAATAGCAATCAGCCCCAGCATTTT
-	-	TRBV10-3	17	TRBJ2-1	CAISGSSGAQNYNEQFF	TGTGCCATCAGTGGTTCGTCCGGGGCCCAAAACTACAATGAGCAGTTCTTC
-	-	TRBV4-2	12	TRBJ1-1	CASSQDATGAFF	TGTGCCAGCAGCCAAGATGCGACGGGAGCTTTCTTT
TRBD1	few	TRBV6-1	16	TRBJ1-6	CASSETGIRLDSPLHF	TGTGCCAGCAGTGAGACAGGGATTCGTTTGGATTCACCCCTCCACTTT
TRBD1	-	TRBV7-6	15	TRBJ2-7	CASSPNRGSSYEQYF	TGTGCCAGCAGCCCAAACAGGGGAAGCTCCTACGAGCAGTACTTC
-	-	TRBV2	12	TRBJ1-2	CASSRLVYGYTF	TGTGCCAGCAGTCGTTTGGTCTATGGCTACACCTTC
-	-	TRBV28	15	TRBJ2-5	CASSSPPPTGETQYF	TGTGCCAGCAGTTCCCCGCCCCCCACTGGAGAGACCCAGTACTTC
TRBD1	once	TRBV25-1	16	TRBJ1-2	CASSELSTGGAGGYTF	TGTGCCAGCAGTGAATTAAGTACAGGGGGCGCAGGTGGCTACACCTTC
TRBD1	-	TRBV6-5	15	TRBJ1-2	CASSGGQGALYGYTF	TGTGCCAGCAGTGGTGGACAGGGGGCCCTCTATGGCTACACCTTC
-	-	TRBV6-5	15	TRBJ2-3	CASSVRGVLADTQYF	TGTGCCAGCAGCGTTCGGGGAGTCTTGGCAGATACGCAGTATTTT
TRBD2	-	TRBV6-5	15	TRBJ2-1	CASSSLGGVYNEQFF	TGTGCCAGCAGTTCACTCGGGGGGGTCTACAATGAGCAGTTCTTC
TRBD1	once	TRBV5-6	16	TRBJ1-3	CASSSTDRASGNTIYF	TGTGCCAGCAGCTCGACCGACAGGGCGAGTGGAAACACCATATATTTT
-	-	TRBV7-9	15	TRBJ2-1	CASSLAGYRYNEQFF	TGTGCCAGCAGCTTAGCCGGGTACAGGTACAATGAGCAGTTCTTC
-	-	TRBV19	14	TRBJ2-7	CASSAPGRASEQYF	TGTGCCAGTAGTGCACCGGGACGTGCCAGCGAGCAGTACTTC
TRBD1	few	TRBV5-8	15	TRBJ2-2	CASSYGTGATGELFF	TGTGCCAGCAGCTACGGGACAGGGGCCACCGGGGAGCTGTTTTTT
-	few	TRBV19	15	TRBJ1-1	CASSIKGRFNTEAFF	TGTGCCAGTAGTATAAAGGGCAGATTCAACACTGAAGCTTTCTTT